Shown below are 9 T cell receptor beta chains from a single sample sequenced in a study of T cell responses to AZD1222 COVID-19 vaccine. The method was immunoSEQ multiplex PCR; TCRdb's version includes in-frame clones alone and lacks a portion of them. In the table there are around 65,000 clones, less than 90% of which are singletons. The material sequenced was peripheral blood, taken 28 days after the second AZD1222 dose. The receptors come from an adult who received the AZD1222 COVID-19 vaccine.

The CDR3 DNA is TGTGCCAGCAGTTACAGGGGAGGCGGTGAAGCTTTCTTT. The encoded protein is CASSYRGGGEAFF. The V and J genes are TRBV2 and TRBJ1-1, with 7 bases lining up with TRBD1. CDR1 and CDR2 from the germline V gene are SNHLY and FYNNEI. The CDR3 runs 13 residues. V lost 5 bases to trimming and J lost 7 bases; unmatched junction nucleotides: 7.

The chain is built from TRBV19 and TRBJ2-3; possibly TRBD2 for D (6 bases). CDR3 length: 14 residues. Trimming cost V 4 bases and J 0 bases, with 8 bases left between them. CDR1 LNHDA and CDR2 SQIVND come from the germline V gene (reference sequence). CDR3 protein: CASSNRGSTDTQYF. DNA of the CDR3: TGTGCCAGTAGTAATCGGGGGAGCACAGATACGCAGTATTTT.

This clone was detected a few times. The rearrangement uses TRBV29-1 and TRBJ1-2; D is possibly TRBD1 (6 bases). The CDR3 length is 12 residues. V was pared by 7 bases and J by 0 bases, with 9 bases between. Germline V gene lookup returns CDR1 SQVTM and CDR2 ANQGSEA. The CDR3 reads CSGWTANYGYTF. DNA for the CDR3: TGCAGCGGTTGGACAGCTAACTATGGCTACACCTTC. Variable domain in full (rest from reference TRBV29-1 and TRBJ1-2): SAVISQKPSRDICQRGTSLTIQCQVDSQVTMMFWYRQQPGQSLTLIATANQGSEATYESGFVIDKFPISRPNLTFSTLTVSNMSPEDSSIYLCSGWTANYGYTFGSGTRLTVV.

The chain recombines TRBV5-6 with TRBJ2-7; 10 bases fit TRBD1. With V trimmed by 1 base and J by 7 bases, 8 bases remained unmatched. CDR1 and CDR2 from the germline V gene are SGHDT and YYEEEE. The CDR3 extends over 15 amino acids. CDR3 in DNA: TGTGCCAGCAGCTTGTTGAGACAGGGGGCTGGAGAGCAGTACTTC. It encodes CASSLLRQGAGEQYF. Supplemented by reference TRBV5-6 and TRBJ2-7, the full variable domain reads DAGVTQSPTHLIKTRGQQVTLRCSPKSGHDTVSWYQQALGQGPQFIFQYYEEEERQRGNFPDRFSGHQFPNYSSELNVNALLLGDSALYLCASSLLRQGAGEQYFGPGTRLTVT.

This chain joins TRBV11-2 and TRBJ1-1, with 8 bases that match TRBD1. The V gene end was trimmed by 7 bases and the J gene end by 1 base; junction bases not matched to a gene: 8. CDR3 length: 15 residues. The V gene's germline CDR1 is SGHAT and CDR2 FQNNGV. In DNA form, the CDR3 reads TGTGCCAGCACCCTAGACAGGGGCCCGAACACTGAAGCTTTCTTT. Protein: CASTLDRGPNTEAFF.

This clone is a singleton in its sample. This chain links TRBV30 with TRBJ1-1; D remains ambiguous. V lost 2 bases to trimming and J lost 6 bases, with 13 bases between them. This CDR3 region has 13 residues. Germline V gene lookup returns CDR1 GTSNPN and CDR2 SVGIG (reference sequence). The CDR3: CAWSPGIPAEAFF. The DNA for the CDR3 is TGTGCCTGGAGTCCCGGGATCCCCGCTGAAGCTTTCTTT.

A single count supports this clone. The chain combines TRBV5-1 with TRBJ1-1, with a weak D call TRBD1 (5 bases). The germline V and J ends were trimmed by 3 bases and 1 base, with 13 bases remaining between them. Germline CDR1 is SGHRS and CDR2 is YFSETQ. The CDR3 extends over 15 amino acids. CDR3 bases: TGCGCCAGCAGCTCCGGGGGAGCGGAGAACACTGAAGCTTTCTTT. This gives the protein CASSSGGAENTEAFF.

The chain uses TRBV6-2 or TRBV6-3 and TRBJ1-1; D remains ambiguous. The CDR3 sequence is 11 residues long. Deletions cut 0 bases from V and 8 bases from J, with 4 bases between. Germline CDR1 is MNHEY and CDR2 is SVGEGT. CDR3 nucleotide sequence: TGTGCCAGCAGTTACTCAGCCGAAGCTTTCTTT. This translates into CASSYSAEAFF.

There are a few counts of this clone. V usage is TRBV5-1 and J usage is TRBJ1-1; 8 bases line up with TRBD1. Germline CDR1 reads SGHRS; CDR2 reads YFSETQ. J lost 4 bases, V lost 8 bases, and 16 bases had no gene match. The CDR3 is made up of 16 amino acids. CDR3 residues: CASTLRTGFLSTEAFF. For the CDR3, the DNA is TGCGCCAGTACCTTAAGGACAGGGTTTTTGAGCACTGAAGCTTTCTTT.